The clone carrying this TCR beta chain was seen at least ten times. As yet, its antigen is unknown. The data derive from a study of T cells in Graves' hyperthyroidism and ophthalmopathy. TCR beta CDR3 region amplification was performed from RNA transcripts. HTBI primers were employed in a first-round RT-PCR of the TCR CDR3. Each CDR3 protein is one row after TCRdb ran MiXCR on the multiplex PCR reads. Here the sample spans a few hundred thousand distinct CDR3 sequences, 14% being singletons. Study-wide points: Expanded thyroid clonotypes (above 0.001) were mostly also found in blood.

CDR3 size: 13 residues. V dropped 6 bases and J dropped 4; count of bases not matched to a gene: 5. The germline gives CDR1 MNHNS, CDR2 SASEGT. J is TRBJ2-5 and V is TRBV6-1; 7 bases align to TRBD1. Material for sequencing was blood. The source of this sequence is a woman under 40 with Graves' ophthalmopathy. CDR3 protein: CASRLDRVETQYF. CDR3 bases: TGTGCCAGCAGACTTGACAGGGTAGAGACCCAGTACTTC.